One and the same sample provided the 21 T cell receptor beta chains below, sequenced in a study of cytomegalovirus exposure and HLA in healthy donors. PCR employed 60 Vbeta and 13 Jbeta primers. Sequenced by immunoSEQ multiplex PCR; TCRdb stores in-frame clones only, minus some. The sample yields roughly 200,000 clones, around 76% seen once. Sequencing used PBMCs. The receptors here all came from a young man in good health and CMV-seronegative.

J is TRBJ1-4 and V is TRBV7-9; 11 nucleotides match TRBD1. The CDR3 is made up of 16 amino acids. V shed 3 bases, J shed 7 bases, and the junction held 7 bases outside the gene matches. Germline assignment: CDR1 SEHNR and CDR2 FQNEAQ (reference sequence). CDR3 region: CASSFGTGGLSEKLFF. The DNA of the CDR3 is TGTGCCAGCAGCTTCGGGACAGGGGGTCTTAGTGAAAAACTGTTTTTT.

This chain joins TRBV28 and TRBJ1-2; 9 bases align to TRBD1. CDR1 and CDR2 (germline): MDHEN, SYDVKM. CDR3 length: 16 residues. With 5 bases clipped from V and 5 bases from J, the junction kept 12 bases outside the gene matches. Here the CDR3 reads CASSIPDLTGGYGYTF. The CDR3 nucleotides read TGTGCCAGCAGTATACCAGACTTGACAGGGGGATATGGCTACACCTTC.

The J gene is TRBJ2-7, the V gene TRBV5-1; tentative D call: TRBD2 (6 bases). V was trimmed by 3 bases and J by 0 bases, leaving 10 bases between them. CDR3 length: 14 amino acids. The V gene's germline CDR1 is SGHRS and CDR2 YFSETQ. CDR3 sequence: CASSSPGSSYEQYF. CDR3 sequence (DNA): TGCGCCAGCAGCTCCCCCGGGAGCTCCTACGAGCAGTACTTC.

The chain employs TRBV27 and TRBJ2-5; D is perhaps TRBD1 (6 bases). The J call is uncertain, as TRBJ2-7 better fits the DNA end. The CDR3 runs 14 residues. CDR1 is MNHEY and CDR2 is SMNVEV in the germline V gene (reference sequence). The CDR3 coding sequence is TGTGCCAGCAGTCAATCAGGGGTCCCCTACGAGCAGTACTTC. Its translation: CASSQSGVPYEQYF.

The V call is TRBV28, the J call TRBJ2-7; D gene unclear. Germline lookup yields CDR1 MDHEN and CDR2 SYDVKM. The CDR3 is made up of 14 amino acids. Trimming cost V 5 bases and J 4 bases, with 15 bases left between them. The CDR3 region has the DNA TGTGCCAGCAGTCTCGGCACGCGGTTGTACGAGCAGTACTTC. Amino acids: CASSLGTRLYEQYF.

This clone was picked up a small number of times. The chain couples TRBV28 to TRBJ2-3, with 9 bases matching TRBD1. The CDR3 sequence is 18 residues long. Germline loops: CDR1 MDHEN, CDR2 SYDVKM. V trimming: 6 bases; J trimming: 0 bases; junction bases outside the gene matches: 13. CDR3 loop: CASRPTLVGQGSTDTQYF. The CDR3 DNA follows: TGTGCCAGCAGACCAACACTCGTGGGACAGGGTAGCACAGATACGCAGTATTTT.

The chain couples TRBV19 to TRBJ2-5; TRBD1 is a possible D gene (5 bases). The CDR3 runs to 13 residues. Germline CDR1 is LNHDA and CDR2 is SQIVND (reference sequence). Trimming took off 5 bases at V and 4 bases at J, with 11 bases between the two ends. DNA of the CDR3: TGTGCCAGTAGTGCTACAGGTCGAGAGACCCAGTACTTC. Amino acids: CASSATGRETQYF.

The rearrangement uses TRBV30 and TRBJ2-2, with D possibly TRBD2 on 6 matching bases. V was shortened by 4 bases and J by 1 base, with 10 bases between the two germline ends. Germline V gene data show CDR1 as GTSNPN and CDR2 as SVGIG (reference sequence). The CDR3 is made up of 14 amino acids. The CDR3 here is CAWKNSGNTGELFF. The CDR3 DNA is TGTGCCTGGAAAAATAGCGGGAACACCGGGGAGCTGTTTTTT.

Concerning this clone itself: The conserved phenylalanine or tryptophan is not found at the CDR3 terminus, so this likely reflects a read error. The chain uses TRBV7-9 and TRBJ2-6; D remains unclear. The germline V gene encodes CDR1 SEHNR and CDR2 FQNEAQ (reference sequence). The CDR3 consists of 19 residues. The V and J ends lost 1 base and 0 bases respectively, with 16 bases between them. The CDR3 is CASSLGRTESYSGANVLTS. Written as DNA, the CDR3 is TGTGCCAGCAGCTTAGGCCGAACAGAGTCTTACTCTGGGGCCAACGTCCTGACTTCC.

The chain carries TRBV18 and TRBJ2-7, with TRBD2 identical over 7 bases. V lost 1 base, J lost 3 bases, and 12 bases stayed unmatched. Germline V gene data show CDR1 as KGHSH and CDR2 as LQKENI. The CDR3 loop spans 17 amino acids. The CDR3: CASSPLPGGSPHYEQYF. CDR3 DNA sequence: TGTGCCAGCTCACCACTTCCAGGCGGGAGCCCTCACTACGAGCAGTACTTC.

The rearrangement uses TRBV15 and TRBJ2-7; D is unclear. Germline values: CDR1 LNHNV, CDR2 YYDKDF (reference sequence). The CDR3 loop spans 13 amino acids. V shed 5 bases and J shed 5 bases, with 13 bases lying between them. CDR3 in amino acids: CATSSERSHEQYF. CDR3 sequence (DNA): TGTGCCACCAGCTCTGAGAGATCCCACGAGCAGTACTTC.

This chain connects TRBV4-1 to TRBJ2-1, with 7 bases that match TRBD2. The CDR3 sequence is 16 residues long. V lost 0 bases to trimming and J lost 2 bases; unmatched junction nucleotides: 4. Germline V gene sequence: CDR1 MGHRA, CDR2 YSYEKL. The chain's CDR3 is CASSQEPSGAYNEQFF. The CDR3 coding sequence is TGCGCCAGCAGCCAAGAACCTAGCGGAGCCTACAATGAGCAGTTCTTC.

This chain uses TRBV4-2 with TRBJ1-2; TRBD1 is a possible D gene (5 bases). CDR3 length equals 15 residues. The V and J ends lost 0 bases and 7 bases respectively, with 15 bases between them. CDR1 and CDR2 from the germline V gene are LGHNA and YNFKEQ. CDR3 DNA sequence: TGTGCCAGCAGCCAAGACGTTACAGGCGACGCTGGCTACACCTTC. Translation: CASSQDVTGDAGYTF.

The chain recombines TRBV28 with TRBJ2-5, with TRBD2 as a possible D gene (6 bases). V was trimmed by 2 bases and J by 5 bases, leaving 15 bases between them. The CDR3 consists of 15 residues. Germline V gene sequence: CDR1 MDHEN, CDR2 SYDVKM. CDR3 residues: CASSLGPGGSETQYF. The DNA of the CDR3 is TGTGCCAGCAGTTTAGGTCCCGGGGGTTCGGAGACCCAGTACTTC. The variable domain in full, with the rest retrieved from reference TRBV28 and TRBJ2-5, is DVKVTQSSRYLVKRTGEKVFLECVQDMDHENMFWYRQDPGLGLRLIYFSYDVKMKEKGDIPEGYSVSREKKERFSLILESASTNQTSMYLCASSLGPGGSETQYFGPGTRLLVL.

The chain uses TRBV19 and TRBJ2-7; perhaps TRBD1 as D (5 bases). V was shortened by 9 bases and J by 4 bases, with 16 bases between the two germline ends. This CDR3 contains 13 residues. The germline V gene encodes CDR1 LNHDA and CDR2 SQIVND (reference sequence). As DNA, the CDR3 is TGTGCCAGCCGCAGGGCCGGGTCGTACGAGCAGTACTTC. Translated: CASRRAGSYEQYF.

The V and J genes are TRBV4-1 and TRBJ1-2, with a weak D call TRBD1 (6 bases). CDR3 length: 15 residues. Germline lookup yields CDR1 MGHRA and CDR2 YSYEKL. Trimming shortened V by 1 base and J by 5 bases, and 14 bases separated the two germline ends. The CDR3 here is CASSQGRGGVYGYTF. The CDR3 DNA follows: TGCGCCAGCAGCCAAGGGCGCGGGGGCGTTTATGGCTACACCTTC.

The chain joins TRBV25-1 to TRBJ2-1, with 10 bases identical to TRBD2. V trimming: 6 bases; J trimming: 5 bases; junction bases outside the gene matches: 4. The CDR3 runs 14 residues. Germline CDR1 and CDR2: MGHDK and SYGVNS. The CDR3 DNA reads as TGTGCCAGCAGAGAACTAGCGGGAAACAATGAGCAGTTCTTC. It is translated as CASRELAGNNEQFF.

This clone was counted a single time. The V and J genes are TRBV6-1 and TRBJ2-7, with 8 bases identical to TRBD1. The CDR3 extends over 15 amino acids. Per germline, CDR1 MNHNS and CDR2 SASEGT. V shed 7 bases, J shed 0 bases, and the junction held 8 bases outside the gene matches. The DNA for the CDR3 is TGTGCCAGCACCTCCGGACAGGGATACTCCTACGAGCAGTACTTC. It specifies CASTSGQGYSYEQYF.

This clone was counted only a few times. At the DNA level, this CDR3 is encoded by other sequences in the same sample as well. The CDR3 sequence is CASSQGADRVTYEQYF. The CDR3 bases are TGCGCCAGCAGCCAAGGGGCGGACAGGGTCACTTACGAGCAGTACTTC. V gene TRBV4-1 combines with J gene TRBJ2-7; 8 bases agree with TRBD1. The CDR3 length is 16 residues. Germline V CDR1 and CDR2: MGHRA, YSYEKL. V trimming: 1 base; J trimming: 4 bases; junction bases outside the gene matches: 9.

The J gene is TRBJ1-5, the V gene TRBV10-3; the D gene is possibly TRBD1 (6 bases). Germline V gene data show CDR1 as ENHRY and CDR2 as SYGVKD. The V gene lost 2 bases and the J gene lost 4 bases, with 9 bases spanning the gap. CDR3 length: 14 residues. CDR3 sequence: CAISEAGVNQPQHF. CDR3 in DNA: TGTGCCATCAGTGAGGCAGGGGTGAATCAGCCCCAGCATTTT.

The V and J genes are TRBV2 and TRBJ1-5; 7 bases line up with TRBD1. The length of the CDR3 is 13 residues. Germline CDR1 SNHLY, CDR2 FYNNEI. Germline trimming cut 6 bases from V and 4 bases from J; bases unmatched to any gene: 3. The CDR3 nucleotides read TGTGCCAGCAGGGAACAGGGGAATCAGCCCCAGCATTTT. Its protein is CASREQGNQPQHF.